This T cell receptor (beta chain) was captured by sequencing in a study of regulatory T cells in long-lasting Graves disease (TCRdb year 2021). Background on the whole study: Persistent Graves' disease was defined as antithyroid drug treatment for over 5 years with persistently positive TSH receptor autoantibodies. Patients with persistent Graves' disease were compared with patients with newly diagnosed Graves' disease using TCR sequencing and RNA sequencing of peripheral blood. The study was conducted in China and was registered as a clinical trial. A total of roughly 33 samples underwent TCR sequencing: around 13 from persistent and 20 from newly diagnosed Graves' disease patients. In the clinical cohort, patients with persistent Graves' disease had used antithyroid drugs for an average of roughly ten years. Study-level results and caveats: As a limitation, the authors acknowledged that the small sample size may reduce accuracy. TRBV28, TRBJ1-2 and TRBJ2-5 were preferentially used in persistent disease, while TRBV20-1 and TRBJ2-1 were favored in newly diagnosed disease. Sequencing and analysis were limited to the TCR beta chain. Peripheral blood alone was examined, since thyroid tissue, which constituted the primary lesion, could not be accessed. A larger number of public clonotypes was shared among persistent patients (fewer than 3,000) than among newly diagnosed patients (roughly 930). Persistent Graves' disease patients showed lower TCR Shannon entropy and fewer highly expanded clones than newly diagnosed patients, suggesting clonal expansion.

Interpreted using the paper, the time point label stands for: persistent/refractory GD, antithyroid drugs over 5 years with positive TRAb. For both TCR sequencing and RNA sequencing, RNA was extracted from PBMCs in TRIzol. The diagnosis of Graves' disease was made according to American Thyroid Association guidelines. The patients came from an endocrinology department in Xi'an, China. Each patient gave about 10 milliliters of peripheral blood, collected in an EDTA anticoagulant tube. PBMCs were isolated by Ficoll Paque Plus density gradient separation without further T cell sorting. RNA quality was checked with an Agilent 2100 Bioanalyzer and agarose gel, and concentration with a NanoDrop 2000. The germline V gene provides CDR1 SNHLY and CDR2 FYNNEI. Trimming takes 8 bases off V and 7 bases off J; junction bases not matched to a gene: 8. The CDR3 covers 14 residues, taking in both the cysteine and the phenylalanine. The entry retains the CDR3 DNA only, 42 bases that are in frame from base 1.

This clonotype was observed many times. Its specific antigen is unknown. No base quality values were provided; no much bigger clone lies one nucleotide off. The library was produced with multiplex PCR. The reads were generated on an Illumina HiSeq 4000. To build TCR beta libraries, CDR3 regions were amplified by Arm-PCR using iRepertoire HTBI primers. Before sequencing, the PCR products went through gel purification. For the original study's pipeline: Across samples, approximately 68 TRBV and roughly 15 TRBJ segments were identified and used for gene usage analysis of CDR3 amino acid clonotypes. Filtered high-quality paired reads were merged into contigs using COPE and FqMerger. BLAST was used to align contigs to IMGT TRBV, TRBD and TRBJ reference genes, with CDR3 defined following IMGT. Clonotypes above 0.1% frequency were classified as highly expanded clones. Shannon entropy was used to measure repertoire diversity, and the Gini coefficient was used to measure V-J evenness. A clonotype found in more than one individual was treated as public. TCRdb handled the public reads itself, with Q25 trimming in fastp and clone calling in MiXCR, and kept productive beta chains. CDR3 protein duplicates are merged, each entry listing the most common genes and DNA. It is TCRdb's table, rather than the study itself, that gives the V and J calls and clone size. The sample table contains approximately 380,000 distinct CDR3 sequences; only one count was recorded for less than 25% of them. Clones ranked in the top ten supply roughly 20% of the sample.

Here the sequenced sample was peripheral blood mononuclear cells (PBMCs), taken when the disease was refractory, from a patient treated with antithyroid drugs. This sequence was found in a female donor with Graves disease. The chain joins TRBV2 to TRBJ2-2, with 9 middle bases fitting TRBD1. The CDR3 here reads CASGRDREYGELFF. The DNA reads as follows: TGTGCCAGCGGGAGGGACAGGGAGTACGGGGAGCTGTTTTTT.